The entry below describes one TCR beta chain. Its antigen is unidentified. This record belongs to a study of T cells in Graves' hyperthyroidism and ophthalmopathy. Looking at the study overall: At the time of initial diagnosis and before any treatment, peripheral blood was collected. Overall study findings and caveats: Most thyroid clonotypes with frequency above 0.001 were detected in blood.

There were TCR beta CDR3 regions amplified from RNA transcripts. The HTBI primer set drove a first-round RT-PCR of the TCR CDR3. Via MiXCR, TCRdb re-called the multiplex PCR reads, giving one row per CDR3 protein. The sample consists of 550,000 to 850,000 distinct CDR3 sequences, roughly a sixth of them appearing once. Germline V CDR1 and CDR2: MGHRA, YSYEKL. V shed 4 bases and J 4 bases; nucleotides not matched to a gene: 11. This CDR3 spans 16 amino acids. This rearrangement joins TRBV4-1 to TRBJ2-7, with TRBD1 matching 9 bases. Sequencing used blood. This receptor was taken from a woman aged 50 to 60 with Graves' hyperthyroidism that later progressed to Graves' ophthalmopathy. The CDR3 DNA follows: TGCGCCAGCAGCCGGACCTCACAGGGGGCGGCGTACGAGCAGTACTTC. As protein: CASSRTSQGAAYEQYF.